Reported below is one TCR beta chain. No antigen is known for it. It was by 5'RACE template switching with UMIs that TCR beta cDNA was made. Reanalyzing the 5' RACE reads, TCRdb keeps one entry per CDR3 protein, without DNA. The sample spans 130,000 to 150,000 distinct CDR3 sequences; the ten largest clones claim 9% to 15%. Germline-derived CDR1 and CDR2 are LGHDT and YNNKEL (reference sequence). The length of the CDR3 is 16 residues. These data are taken from a study of T cells expressing NK-cell markers. For the study at large: The authors derived TCR beta repertoires from sorted CD3+CD56+NKG2C+, CD3+CD56+NKG2C- and CD3+CD56-NKG2C+ T cells.

Study results and caveats: In a handful of donors, dominant clonotypes made up about 25-60.1% of CD3+CD56-NKG2C+ cells. In roughly six donors, dominant CD3+CD56+NKG2C+ clonotypes ranked among the top 10 CD8+ clonotypes.

The source is a man between 18 and 29 years old in good health. V usage is TRBV3-1 and J usage is TRBJ2-3; TCRdb designates TRBD1, a call that cannot be tested without DNA. Sequencing used blood T cells: a sorted CD56 or NKG2C T cell subset, CD4+ or CD8+ T cells, or bulk PBMC T cells (not recorded which). CDR3 amino acids: CASSTTLGGAGDTQYF.